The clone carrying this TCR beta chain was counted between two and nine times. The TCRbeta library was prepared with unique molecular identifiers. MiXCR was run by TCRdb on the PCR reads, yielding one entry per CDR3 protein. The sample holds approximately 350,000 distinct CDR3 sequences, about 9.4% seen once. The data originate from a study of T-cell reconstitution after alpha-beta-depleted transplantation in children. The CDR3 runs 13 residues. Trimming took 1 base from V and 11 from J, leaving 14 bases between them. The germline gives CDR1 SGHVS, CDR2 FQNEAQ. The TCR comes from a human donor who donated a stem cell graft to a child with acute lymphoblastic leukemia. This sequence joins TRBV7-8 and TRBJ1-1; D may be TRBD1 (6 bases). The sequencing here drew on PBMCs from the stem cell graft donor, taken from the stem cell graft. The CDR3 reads CASSLGLDRGAFF. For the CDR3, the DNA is TGTGCCAGCAGCTTAGGATTGGACAGAGGGGCTTTCTTT.